This TCR beta chain comes out of a study of cytomegalovirus exposure and HLA in healthy donors. 13 Jbeta primers and 60 Vbeta primers were used for the PCR. Using immunoSEQ multiplex PCR, the repertoire was profiled, and TCRdb retains in-frame clones only, with some absent. The table has about 100,000 clones, around 79% seen once. The germline V gene encodes CDR1 SGHAT and CDR2 FQNNGV. The V end lost 0 bases, the J end lost 13 bases, and 16 bases lay between the germline ends. The CDR3 loop spans 14 amino acids. The sample consisted of PBMCs. This clonotype originated in a woman aged 40 to 55 in good health and CMV-seronegative. This chain joins TRBV11-2 and TRBJ2-4, with D maybe TRBD2 (6 bases). CDR3 nucleotide sequence: TGTGCCAGCAGCTTAGATTCGCGGGGTACATTCCAGTACTTC. It yields the protein CASSLDSRGTFQYF.